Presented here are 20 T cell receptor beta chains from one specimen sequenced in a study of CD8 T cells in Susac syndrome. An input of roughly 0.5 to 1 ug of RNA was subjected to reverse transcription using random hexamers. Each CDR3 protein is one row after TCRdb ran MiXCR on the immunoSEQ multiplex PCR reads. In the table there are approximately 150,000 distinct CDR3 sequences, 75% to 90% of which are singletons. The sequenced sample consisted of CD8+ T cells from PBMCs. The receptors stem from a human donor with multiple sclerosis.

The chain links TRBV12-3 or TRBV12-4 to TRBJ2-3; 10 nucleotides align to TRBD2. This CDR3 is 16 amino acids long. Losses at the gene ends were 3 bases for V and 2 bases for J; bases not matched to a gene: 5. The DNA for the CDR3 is TGTGCCAGCAGTTTCCACGGACTAGCGGTCACAGATACGCAGTATTTT. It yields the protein CASSFHGLAVTDTQYF.

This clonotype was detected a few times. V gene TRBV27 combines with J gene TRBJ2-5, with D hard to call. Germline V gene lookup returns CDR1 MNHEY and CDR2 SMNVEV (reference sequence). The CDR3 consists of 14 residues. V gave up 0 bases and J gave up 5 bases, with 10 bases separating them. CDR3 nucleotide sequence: TGTGCCAGCAGTTTATCTGGAAGTGGGGAGACCCAGTACTTC. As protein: CASSLSGSGETQYF.

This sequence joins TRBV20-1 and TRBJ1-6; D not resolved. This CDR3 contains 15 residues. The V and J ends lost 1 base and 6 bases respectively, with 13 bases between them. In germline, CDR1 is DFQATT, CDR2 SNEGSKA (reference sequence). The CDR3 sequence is CSARALAGSNSPLHF. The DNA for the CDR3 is TGCAGTGCTAGAGCCCTGGCGGGGTCTAATTCACCCCTCCACTTT.

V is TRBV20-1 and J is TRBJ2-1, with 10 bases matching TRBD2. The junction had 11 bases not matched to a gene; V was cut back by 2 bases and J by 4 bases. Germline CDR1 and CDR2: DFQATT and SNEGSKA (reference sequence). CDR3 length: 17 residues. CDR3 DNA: TGCAGTGCTAGATCCCATTTAGGGACTAGCGCATACAATGAGCAGTTCTTC. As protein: CSARSHLGTSAYNEQFF.

CDR3 residues: CASSPFLTSGEQYF. DNA for the CDR3: TGTGCCAGCAGTCCTTTCTTGACTAGCGGCGAGCAGTACTTC. The rearrangement joins TRBV28 to TRBJ2-7; TRBD2 matches 9 bases. The CDR3 consists of 14 residues. Germline trimming cut 5 bases from V and 6 bases from J; bases unmatched to any gene: 8. Germline V lookup: CDR1 MDHEN, CDR2 SYDVKM.

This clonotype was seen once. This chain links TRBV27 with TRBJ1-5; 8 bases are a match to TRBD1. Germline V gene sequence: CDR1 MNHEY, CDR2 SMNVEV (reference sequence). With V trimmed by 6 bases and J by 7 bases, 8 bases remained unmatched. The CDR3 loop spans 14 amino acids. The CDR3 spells CASRPTGGGQPQHF. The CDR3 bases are TGTGCCAGCAGGCCTACAGGGGGAGGGCAGCCCCAGCATTTT.

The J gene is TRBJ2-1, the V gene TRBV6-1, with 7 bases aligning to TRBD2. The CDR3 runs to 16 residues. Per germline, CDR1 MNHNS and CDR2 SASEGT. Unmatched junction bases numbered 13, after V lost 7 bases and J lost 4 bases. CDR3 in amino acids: CASIWSLADLYNEQFF. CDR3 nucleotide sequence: TGTGCCAGCATCTGGTCTCTAGCGGACTTGTACAATGAGCAGTTCTTC.

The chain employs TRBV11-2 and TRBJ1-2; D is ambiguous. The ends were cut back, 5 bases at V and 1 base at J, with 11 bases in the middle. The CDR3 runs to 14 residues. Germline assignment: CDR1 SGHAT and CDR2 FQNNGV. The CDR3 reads CASSPGHVNYGYTF. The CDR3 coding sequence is TGTGCCAGCAGCCCAGGTCACGTTAACTATGGCTACACCTTC.

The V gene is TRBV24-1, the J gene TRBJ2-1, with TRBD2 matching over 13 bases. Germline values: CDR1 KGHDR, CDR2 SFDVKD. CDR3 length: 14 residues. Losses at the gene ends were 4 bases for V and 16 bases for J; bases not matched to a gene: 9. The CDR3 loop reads CATSEPGLAGVHFF. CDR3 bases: TGTGCCACCAGTGAACCCGGACTAGCGGGAGTTCATTTCTTC.

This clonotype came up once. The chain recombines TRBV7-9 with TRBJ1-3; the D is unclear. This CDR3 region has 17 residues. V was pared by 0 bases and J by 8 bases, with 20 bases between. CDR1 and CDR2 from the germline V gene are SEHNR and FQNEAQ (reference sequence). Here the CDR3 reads CASSLAQLTSPEYTIYF. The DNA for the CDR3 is TGTGCCAGCAGCTTAGCGCAGTTGACCTCCCCGGAGTACACCATATATTTT.

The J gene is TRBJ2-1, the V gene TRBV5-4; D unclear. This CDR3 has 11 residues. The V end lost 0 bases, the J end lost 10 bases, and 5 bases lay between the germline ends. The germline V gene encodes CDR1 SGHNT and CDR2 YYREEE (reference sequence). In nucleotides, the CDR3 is TGTGCCAGCAGCTTGGCCTCGGAGCAGTTCTTC. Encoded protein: CASSLASEQFF.

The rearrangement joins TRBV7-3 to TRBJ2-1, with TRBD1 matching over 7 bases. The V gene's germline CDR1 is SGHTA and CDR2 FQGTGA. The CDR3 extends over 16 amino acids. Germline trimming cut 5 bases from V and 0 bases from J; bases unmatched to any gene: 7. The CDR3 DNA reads TGTGCCAGCAGCCCTCTGACAGGGACCTCCTACAATGAGCAGTTCTTC. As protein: CASSPLTGTSYNEQFF.

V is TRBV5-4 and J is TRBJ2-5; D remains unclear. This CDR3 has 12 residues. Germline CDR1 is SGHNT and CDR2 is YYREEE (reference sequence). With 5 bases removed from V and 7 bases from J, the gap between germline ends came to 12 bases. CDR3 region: CASSPGDGTQYF. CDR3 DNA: TGTGCCAGCAGTCCTGGGGATGGGACCCAGTACTTC.

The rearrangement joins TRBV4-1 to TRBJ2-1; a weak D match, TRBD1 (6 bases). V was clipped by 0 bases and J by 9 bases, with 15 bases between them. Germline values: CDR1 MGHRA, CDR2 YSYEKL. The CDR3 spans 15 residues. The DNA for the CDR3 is TGCGCCAGCAGCCAAGATCCCCTGAACAGGGCTGAGCAGTTCTTC. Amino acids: CASSQDPLNRAEQFF.

The CDR3 loop reads CSVSSPRGQGAQGETQYF. The CDR3 DNA reads TGCAGCGTCTCCTCTCCACGCGGACAGGGGGCGCAAGGAGAGACCCAGTACTTC. J is TRBJ2-5 and V is TRBV29-1; 11 nucleotides line up with TRBD1. V trimming: 6 bases; J trimming: 4 bases; junction bases outside the gene matches: 19. The germline V gene encodes CDR1 SQVTM and CDR2 ANQGSEA. The CDR3 runs 18 residues.

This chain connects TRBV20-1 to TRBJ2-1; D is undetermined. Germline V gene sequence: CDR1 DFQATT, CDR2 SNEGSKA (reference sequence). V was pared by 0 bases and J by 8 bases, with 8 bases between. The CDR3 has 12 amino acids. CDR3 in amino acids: CSARDFGYEQFF. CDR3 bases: TGCAGTGCTAGAGATTTCGGCTATGAGCAGTTCTTC.

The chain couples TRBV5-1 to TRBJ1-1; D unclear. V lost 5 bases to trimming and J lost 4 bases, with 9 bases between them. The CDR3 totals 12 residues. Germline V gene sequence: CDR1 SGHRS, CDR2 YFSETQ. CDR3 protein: CASRGGGTEAFF. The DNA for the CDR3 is TGCGCCAGCAGGGGCGGCGGCACTGAAGCTTTCTTT. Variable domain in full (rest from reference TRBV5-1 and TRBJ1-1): KAGVTQTPRYLIKTRGQQVTLSCSPISGHRSVSWYQQTPGQGLQFLFEYFSETQRNKGNFPGRFSGRQFSNSRSEMNVSTLELGDSALYLCASRGGGTEAFFGQGTRLTVV.

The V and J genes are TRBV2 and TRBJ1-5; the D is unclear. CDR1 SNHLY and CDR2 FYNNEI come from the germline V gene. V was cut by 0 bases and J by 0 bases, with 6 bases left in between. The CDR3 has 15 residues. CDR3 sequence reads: CASSEAADSNQPQHF. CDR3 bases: TGTGCCAGCAGTGAAGCGGCGGATAGCAATCAGCCCCAGCATTTT.

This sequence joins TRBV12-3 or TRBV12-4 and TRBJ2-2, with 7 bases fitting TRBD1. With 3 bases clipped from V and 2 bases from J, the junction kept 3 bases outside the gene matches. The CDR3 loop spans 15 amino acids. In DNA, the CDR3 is TGTGCCAGCAGTTTTCGACAGGGAAACACCGGGGAGCTGTTTTTT. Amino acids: CASSFRQGNTGELFF.

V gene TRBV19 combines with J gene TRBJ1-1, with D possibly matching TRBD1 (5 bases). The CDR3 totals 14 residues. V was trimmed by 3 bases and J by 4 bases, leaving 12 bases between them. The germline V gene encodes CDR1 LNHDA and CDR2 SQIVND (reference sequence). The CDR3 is CASSIGGVSTEAFF. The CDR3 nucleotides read TGTGCCAGTAGTATTGGAGGGGTGAGCACTGAAGCTTTCTTT.